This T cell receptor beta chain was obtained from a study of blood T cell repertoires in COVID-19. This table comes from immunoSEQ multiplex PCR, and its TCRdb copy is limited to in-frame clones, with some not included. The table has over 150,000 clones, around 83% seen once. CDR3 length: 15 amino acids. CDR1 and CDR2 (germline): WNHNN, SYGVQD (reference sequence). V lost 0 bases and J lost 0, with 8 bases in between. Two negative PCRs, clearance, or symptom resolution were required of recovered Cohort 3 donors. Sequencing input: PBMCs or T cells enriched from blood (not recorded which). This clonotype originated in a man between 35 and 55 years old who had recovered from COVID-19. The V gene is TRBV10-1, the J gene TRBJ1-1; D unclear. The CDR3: CASSESTEMNTEAFF. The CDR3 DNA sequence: TGCGCCAGCAGTGAGTCTACAGAAATGAACACTGAAGCTTTCTTT.